The 21 T cell receptor beta chains below come from one sample, sequenced in a study of T cells in Graves' hyperthyroidism and ophthalmopathy. What was amplified from RNA transcripts were TCR beta CDR3 regions. A first-round RT-PCR of the TCR CDR3 used the HTBI primer set. TCRdb itself ran the multiplex PCR reads through MiXCR, one entry per CDR3 protein. The sample lists under 130,000 distinct CDR3 sequences; 40% to 50% were seen once. Sequences were obtained from blood. These receptor sequences come from a man in his forties with Graves' hyperthyroidism.

The chain combines TRBV12-3 or TRBV12-4 with TRBJ1-2; TRBD1 matches 9 bases. After removal of 4 bases from V and 8 bases from J, the junction contained 5 bases not matched to a gene. This CDR3 spans 13 amino acids. CDR3 sequence (DNA): TGTGCCAGCAGTTCTGGGGACAGGGTGGGCTACACCTTC. Encoded protein: CASSSGDRVGYTF.

This chain links TRBV2 with TRBJ2-7; a possible D gene is TRBD2 (5 bases). Germline V gene data show CDR1 as SNHLY and CDR2 as FYNNEI. Between the trimmed V and J ends, which lost 7 bases and 4 bases, there was a span of 23 bases. CDR3 size: 16 residues. The CDR3 DNA reads TGTGCCAGCATCAGAGAGTCTAGCCAAGACTCTTACGAGCAGTACTTC. It encodes CASIRESSQDSYEQYF.

This clonotype was recorded at least ten times. The CDR3 sequence is CASSHPAGEDTQYF. CDR3 sequence (DNA): TGTGCCAGCAGCCACCCTGCCGGGGAAGATACGCAGTATTTT. This rearrangement joins TRBV7-9 to TRBJ2-3; TRBD2 might be the D (5 bases). This CDR3 has 14 residues. Germline loops: CDR1 SEHNR, CDR2 FQNEAQ (reference sequence). With 5 bases removed from V and 5 bases from J, the gap between germline ends came to 14 bases.

This clonotype was counted many times. V is TRBV9 and J is TRBJ2-2; 15 nucleotides match TRBD2. Germline V gives CDR1 SGDLS, CDR2 YYNGEE. V lost 3 bases, J lost 0 bases, and 9 bases stayed unmatched. This CDR3 is built from 20 residues. The CDR3 nucleotides read TGTGCCAGCAGCGAGCCGGGACTAGCGGGAGGACTTTCGAACACCGGGGAGCTGTTTTTT. This gives the protein CASSEPGLAGGLSNTGELFF.

The J gene is TRBJ1-5, the V gene TRBV12-3 or TRBV12-4; D gene ambiguous. V was trimmed by 5 bases and J by 5 bases, leaving 16 bases between them. The CDR3 has 15 amino acids. The CDR3 spells CASSVLAGYDQPQHF. CDR3 DNA: TGTGCCAGCAGTGTACTAGCGGGGTACGATCAGCCCCAGCATTTT.

This clonotype was counted many times. This chain joins TRBV7-2 and TRBJ2-7; 10 bases align to TRBD1. From germline, CDR1 is SGHTA and CDR2 FQGNSA. This CDR3 contains 15 residues. The junction had 4 bases not matched to a gene; V was cut back by 3 bases and J by 2 bases. CDR3 DNA sequence: TGTGCCAGCAGCTTTACCGGGACAGGGGCCTACGAGCAGTACTTC. This encodes CASSFTGTGAYEQYF.

This clonotype was counted ten times or more. The rearrangement joins TRBV19 to TRBJ1-5; no clear D. V was cut by 3 bases and J by 3 bases, with 9 bases left in between. This CDR3 spans 14 amino acids. Germline CDR1 and CDR2: LNHDA and SQIVND (reference sequence). The CDR3 DNA follows: TGTGCCAGTAGTATGACGGGATTCAATCAGCCCCAGCATTTT. Its translation: CASSMTGFNQPQHF.

This chain links TRBV15 with TRBJ1-5; 9 bases are shared with TRBD1. Germline assignment: CDR1 LNHNV and CDR2 YYDKDF (reference sequence). The trim removed 5 bases at V and 6 bases at J, leaving 8 bases unmatched. This CDR3 spans 15 amino acids. This chain's CDR3 is CATSDWTGEAQPQHF. The CDR3 coding sequence is TGTGCCACCAGCGATTGGACAGGGGAAGCTCAGCCCCAGCATTTT.

The V and J genes are TRBV7-2 and TRBJ1-2, with a tentative D call TRBD1 (5 bases). V dropped 1 base and J dropped 4 bases, with 19 bases sitting between them. The CDR3 runs 17 residues. Germline CDR1 SGHTA, CDR2 FQGNSA. This chain's CDR3 is CASSLGWAGWGPYGYTF. CDR3 sequence (DNA): TGTGCCAGCAGCTTAGGGTGGGCAGGATGGGGCCCCTATGGCTACACCTTC.

DNA for the CDR3: TGTGCTCACGATAGGACACCCTACAATGAGCAGTTCTTC. Translation: CAHDRTPYNEQFF. The chain is built from TRBV25-1 and TRBJ2-1; TRBD1 is a possible D gene (5 bases). This CDR3 contains 13 residues. The germline CDR1 and CDR2 sequences are MGHDK and SYGVNS.

This clonotype was recorded only once. Because it lacks the conserved phenylalanine or tryptophan at the end, this CDR3 is likely a read error. The V call is TRBV10-3, the J call TRBJ1-1; D not certain. V was trimmed by 6 bases and J by 10 bases, leaving 12 bases between them. CDR1 and CDR2 (germline): ENHRY, SYGVKD. This CDR3 is built from 11 residues. CDR3 protein: CAISEGSGAFS. CDR3 DNA sequence: TGTGCCATCAGCGAGGGAAGTGGAGCTTTCTCT.

The chain uses TRBV20-1 and TRBJ2-3; 9 nucleotides agree with TRBD2. Germline lookup yields CDR1 DFQATT and CDR2 SNEGSKA (reference sequence). With V trimmed by 1 base and J by 0 bases, 2 bases remained unmatched. This CDR3 is 15 amino acids long. CDR3 amino acids: CSARVSGRSTDTQYF. For the CDR3, the DNA is TGCAGTGCTAGAGTTAGCGGGAGAAGCACAGATACGCAGTATTTT.

The chain employs TRBV28 and TRBJ1-5; the match to TRBD1 covers 8 bases. CDR3 length: 17 amino acids. Trimming cost V 8 bases and J 6 bases; bases outside gene matches: 18. CDR1 MDHEN and CDR2 SYDVKM come from the germline V gene. The CDR3 reads CASFHSRQGIKSQPQHF. The CDR3 region has the DNA TGTGCCAGCTTCCATTCCCGACAGGGGATTAAGAGTCAGCCCCAGCATTTT. Variable domain in full (rest from reference TRBV28 and TRBJ1-5): DVKVTQSSRYLVKRTGEKVFLECVQDMDHENMFWYRQDPGLGLRLIYFSYDVKMKEKGDIPEGYSVSREKKERFSLILESASTNQTSMYLCASFHSRQGIKSQPQHFGDGTRLSIL.

The rearrangement uses TRBV9 and TRBJ1-5; D gene unclear. This CDR3 region has 15 residues. V lost 3 bases to trimming and J lost 0 bases, with 10 bases between them. Germline V gene sequence: CDR1 SGDLS, CDR2 YYNGEE. CDR3 bases: TGTGCCAGCAGCGCCGGCGCTTATAGCAATCAGCCCCAGCATTTT. It translates to CASSAGAYSNQPQHF.

This clonotype was counted only a few times. The V call is TRBV28, the J call TRBJ2-2, with 8 bases identical to TRBD2. Germline values: CDR1 MDHEN, CDR2 SYDVKM. The CDR3 is made up of 16 amino acids. V was clipped by 4 bases and J by 6 bases; unmatched bases: 10. CDR3 sequence: CASSSPGLGYAGELFF. In DNA, the CDR3 is TGTGCCAGCAGTTCTCCGGGACTAGGGTATGCCGGGGAGCTGTTTTTT. Full variable domain (missing parts from reference TRBV28 and TRBJ2-2): DVKVTQSSRYLVKRTGEKVFLECVQDMDHENMFWYRQDPGLGLRLIYFSYDVKMKEKGDIPEGYSVSREKKERFSLILESASTNQTSMYLCASSSPGLGYAGELFFGEGSRLTVL.

In this sample, this clonotype turned up many times. The chain recombines TRBV20-1 with TRBJ1-5; possible D gene TRBD1, 6 bases. Germline V lookup: CDR1 DFQATT, CDR2 SNEGSKA (reference sequence). CDR3 size: 13 residues. V gave up 5 bases and J gave up 3 bases, with 11 bases separating them. The CDR3 spells CSAQAGANQPQHF. The CDR3 DNA reads TGCAGTGCTCAAGCAGGGGCCAATCAGCCCCAGCATTTT.

The chain is built from TRBV20-1 and TRBJ2-7, with 8 positions matching TRBD2. Losses at the gene ends were 5 bases for V and 4 bases for J; bases not matched to a gene: 7. From germline, CDR1 is DFQATT and CDR2 SNEGSKA (reference sequence). CDR3 size: 13 residues. CDR3 region: CSAFSGSFYEQYF. The CDR3 nucleotides read TGCAGTGCTTTCAGCGGGAGTTTTTACGAGCAGTACTTC.

This clonotype was seen at least ten times. This chain links TRBV7-8 with TRBJ1-1; D not resolved. The CDR3 loop spans 13 amino acids. Trimming shortened V by 5 bases and J by 1 base, and 8 bases separated the two germline ends. From germline, CDR1 is SGHVS and CDR2 FQNEAQ. The CDR3 sequence: CASSPLENTEAFF. The CDR3 coding sequence is TGTGCCAGCAGCCCCCTGGAGAACACTGAAGCTTTCTTT.

The table lists this clonotype with a few counts. Germline is not matched at one junction end, which may reflect a read error. The V gene is TRBV20-1, the J gene TRBJ2-3; D gene uncertain. Germline V gene data show CDR1 as DFQATT and CDR2 as SNEGSKA (reference sequence). The CDR3 covers 13 residues. In DNA form, the CDR3 reads TGTGCCTGGAGCCCCCCCGCGCGTAATACGCAGTATTTT. Amino acid sequence: CAWSPPARNTQYF.

The gene calls are TRBV7-9 and TRBJ1-1, with 8 bases fitting TRBD1. CDR3 length: 17 residues. Germline V gives CDR1 SEHNR, CDR2 FQNEAQ (reference sequence). V dropped 5 bases and J dropped 3; count of bases not matched to a gene: 14. CDR3 residues: CASSRQGPNAPHTEAFF. The CDR3 nucleotides read TGTGCCAGCAGCCGACAGGGGCCAAACGCCCCCCACACTGAAGCTTTCTTT. The whole variable domain, remainder taken from reference TRBV7-9 and TRBJ1-1, is DTGVSQNPRHKITKRGQNVTFRCDPISEHNRLYWYRQTLGQGPEFLTYFQNEAQLEKSRLLSDRFSAERPKGSFSTLEIQRTEQGDSAMYLCASSRQGPNAPHTEAFFGQGTRLTVV.

This clonotype was counted at least ten times. The rearrangement uses TRBV5-4 and TRBJ2-1; D is possibly TRBD1 or TRBD2 (5 bases each). V was clipped by 0 bases and J by 6 bases, with 13 bases between them. This CDR3 is 15 amino acids long. CDR1 is SGHNT and CDR2 is YYREEE in the germline V gene (reference sequence). This CDR3 reads CASSLGGSRSNEQFF. As DNA, the CDR3 is TGTGCCAGCAGCTTGGGGGGGAGTAGGAGCAATGAGCAGTTCTTC.